What follows are 7 T cell receptor beta chains derived from one specimen sequenced in a study of T-cell memory formation after mild COVID-19. TCRdb re-derived calls from the 5' RACE reads in MiXCR, one entry per CDR3 protein. Here the sample spans roughly 600,000 distinct CDR3 sequences, more than 15% being singletons. Material: PBMCs or a T cell subset sorted from them (not recorded which). These receptors all come from an adult woman who had mild COVID-19 (a few samples of this study predate the infection). Cell type and time point are not known.

The chain couples TRBV14 to TRBJ2-7; 9 positions agree with TRBD2. The germline gives CDR1 SGHDN, CDR2 FVKESK. J gave up 7 bases and V 8 bases, and 18 bases lay outside the gene matches. The CDR3 contains 16 residues. DNA of the CDR3: TGTGCCAGCTCCCCTGCCCTGGGGCTAGCGGGAACTGAGCAGTACTTC. Translation: CASSPALGLAGTEQYF.

The sample holds a few counts of this clonotype. The V and J genes are TRBV11-3 and TRBJ1-2; 7 bases match TRBD1. J gave up 0 bases and V 4 bases, and 8 bases lay outside the gene matches. The CDR3 contains 16 residues. The germline gives CDR1 SGHNT, CDR2 YENEEA. The CDR3 reads CASSSMMDRPNYGYTF. The DNA for the CDR3 is TGTGCCAGCAGCTCAATGATGGACAGGCCTAACTATGGCTACACCTTC.

This clonotype was detected once. The chain uses TRBV10-3 and TRBJ2-3; perhaps D is TRBD1 or TRBD2 (5 bases each). Germline V CDR1 and CDR2: ENHRY, SYGVKD. Trimming left V 6 bases short and J 2 bases short, with 12 bases between. This CDR3 contains 14 residues. The CDR3 region has the DNA TGTGCCATCAGCGGGACCGGGATCACAGATACGCAGTATTTT. It specifies CAISGTGITDTQYF.

This clonotype was counted a few times. The CDR3, as DNA: TGCAGTGCTAGCAGCACGGCCTGGGACACGGAATACCACCTTAGCAATCAGCCCCAGCATTTT. Translation: CSASSTAWDTEYHLSNQPQHF. The chain links TRBV20-1 to TRBJ1-5, with TRBD1 as a possible D gene (6 bases). Trimming took off 3 bases at V and 0 bases at J, with 30 bases between the two ends. From germline, CDR1 is DFQATT and CDR2 SNEGSKA (reference sequence). The CDR3 is made up of 21 amino acids.

This clonotype was counted a single time. V gene TRBV5-1 combines with J gene TRBJ1-1; D gene ambiguous. This CDR3 is built from 15 residues. The V and J ends lost 4 bases and 3 bases respectively, with 16 bases between them. CDR1 SGHRS and CDR2 YFSETQ come from the germline V gene. The CDR3 here is CASSPLLTKDTEAFF. CDR3 sequence (DNA): TGCGCCAGCAGCCCACTCCTGACCAAGGACACTGAAGCTTTCTTT.

This chain joins TRBV19 and TRBJ1-5; D uncertain. In germline, CDR1 is LNHDA, CDR2 SQIVND (reference sequence). The germline V and J ends were trimmed by 5 bases and 5 bases, with 16 bases remaining between them. This CDR3 comprises 15 residues. This CDR3 is CASSFPFSLDQPQHF. The CDR3 nucleotides read TGTGCCAGTAGTTTCCCCTTTTCTTTGGATCAGCCCCAGCATTTT.

In this sample, this clonotype turned up a few times. This chain joins TRBV5-1 and TRBJ2-5; TRBD1 matches 8 bases. Trimming cost V 4 bases and J 4 bases; bases outside gene matches: 6. CDR3 length: 14 residues. Germline V gene data show CDR1 as SGHRS and CDR2 as YFSETQ. CDR3 sequence: CASSHRTGPETQYF. The CDR3 DNA follows: TGCGCCAGCAGCCACCGGACAGGGCCAGAGACCCAGTACTTC.